Listed below are T cell receptor beta chains from one sample, sequenced in a study of cytomegalovirus exposure and HLA in healthy donors. Clones were sequenced by immunoSEQ multiplex PCR, and TCRdb holds only the in-frame ones, with some missing. The table has some 250,000 clones, 90% seen once; the top ten hold less than 0.4%. The sample taken for sequencing was PBMCs. These receptors were collected from a woman between 18 and 29 years old in good health and CMV-seronegative. Each CDR3 is given with its conserved first and last residue. The D gene is left open where the match is weak. Not all rows give a size; the values are once, few, many and, for expanded clones, a class.

>.|TRBV5-1|TRBJ1-4|few
TGCGCCAGCAAGGAAGCCCCGGGGAATGAAAAACTGTTTTTT
CASKEAPGNEKLFF
>.|TRBV2|TRBJ1-6|.
TGTGCCAGCCGAGACGCGGTCTGGTCACCCCTCCACTTT
CASRDAVWSPLHF
>TRBD1|TRBV4-1|TRBJ2-3|.
TGCGCCAGCAGCGCCCGGGACAGGAGCACAGATACGCAGTATTTT
CASSARDRSTDTQYF
>.|TRBV10-2|TRBJ1-2|.
TGCGCCAGCAGTGAGTTCCCCGCGACAGGTCATGATGGCTACACCTTC
CASSEFPATGHDGYTF
>TRBD1|TRBV6-1|TRBJ1-4|.
TGTGCCAGCTCTCCCCGGGACAGCATTAATGAAAAACTGTTTTTT
CASSPRDSINEKLFF
>TRBD1|TRBV6-5|TRBJ2-5|.
TGTGCCAGCAGTTTCGGACAGGGGGATGGGACCCAGTACTTC
CASSFGQGDGTQYF
>TRBD2|TRBV12-5|TRBJ2-2|.
TGTGCTAGTGGTTTGGCCCCTGGACTTGCGGGGGAACTCACCGGGGAGCTGTTTTTT
CASGLAPGLAGELTGELFF
>TRBD1|TRBV14|TRBJ2-1|.
TGTGCCAGCAGCCAAACCGGGACAGGTAACAATGAGCAGTTCTTC
CASSQTGTGNNEQFF
>.|TRBV14|TRBJ2-5|.
TGTGCCAGCAGCCTCATGGGAGTCCCCGAGGAGACCCAGTACTTC
CASSLMGVPEETQYF
>TRBD2|TRBV28|TRBJ2-3|.
TGTGCCAGCAGCCAAACGGGTAGGGAGGGCTCTAGCACAGATACGCAGTATTTT
CASSQTGREGSSTDTQYF
>.|TRBV18|TRBJ1-2|.
TGTGCCAGCTCACCGACGTCCGGGGGTGGAGGCTACACCTTC
CASSPTSGGGGYTF
>TRBD1|TRBV5-6|TRBJ1-5|few
TGTGCCAGCAGCCGAGACAGGGAACGCCAGCCCCAGCATTTT
CASSRDRERQPQHF
>TRBD2|TRBV28|TRBJ2-3|.
TGTGCCAGCAGTATGGGGCGGGGGGGAATCACAGATACGCAGTATTTT
CASSMGRGGITDTQYF
>.|TRBV11-1|TRBJ2-1|.
TGTGCCAGCAGCTTTTCGGGGGACAATGAGCAGTTCTTC
CASSFSGDNEQFF
>TRBD1|TRBV4-1|TRBJ2-1|.
TGCGCCAGCAGCCAACTTCCGGGACAGGGGAGCGATGAGCAGTTCTTC
CASSQLPGQGSDEQFF
>.|TRBV15|TRBJ1-4|.
TGTGCCACCAGCAGAGATTGGCATCACAATGAAAAACTGTTTTTT
CATSRDWHHNEKLFF
>TRBD1|TRBV6-6|TRBJ2-3|.
TGTGCCAGCAGAGAGGGGGCCAACATTCAGAGAGATACGCAGTATTTT
CASREGANIQRDTQYF
>TRBD1|TRBV4-2|TRBJ1-6|.
TGTGCCAGCAGCCAGGAGACAGGGACTGTCACCTATAATTCACCCCTCCACTTT
CASSQETGTVTYNSPLHF
>.|TRBV28|TRBJ1-5|.
TGTGCCAGCAGTTTCCTAGGCGGGGTGGGACAGCCCCAGCATTTT
CASSFLGGVGQPQHF
>.|TRBV19|TRBJ1-1|.
TGTGCCAGTAGTATACGGGTTACGAACACTGAAGCTTTCTTT
CASSIRVTNTEAFF
>.|TRBV4-1|TRBJ1-1|.
TGCGCCAGCAGCCAAGGCCTGGAGGTCTCAAACACTGAAGCTTTCTTT
CASSQGLEVSNTEAFF
>.|TRBV30|TRBJ1-5|.
TGTGCCTGGAGTGTTTCAGGCGGGGGCAATCAGCCCCAGCATTTT
CAWSVSGGGNQPQHF
>TRBD2|TRBV27|TRBJ2-1|.
TGTGCCAGCAGCTTGGGACTAGCGGGGGAGATCGAGCAGTTCTTC
CASSLGLAGEIEQFF
>.|TRBV6-5|TRBJ2-1|once
TGTGCCAGCAGTTATGCTGGCGGTACCTACAATGAGCAGTTCTTC
CASSYAGGTYNEQFF
>.|TRBV5-8|TRBJ2-1|once
TGTGCCAGCAGCTTCGGGGGTTGGGATGAGCAGTTCTTC
CASSFGGWDEQFF
>TRBD1|TRBV4-1|TRBJ1-1|.
TGCGCCAGCAGCCAACCGGGACAGGCGAACACTGAAGCTTTCTTT
CASSQPGQANTEAFF
>.|TRBV5-6|TRBJ2-5|.
TGTGCCAGCAGCCCCTGGCGGGATTCTCAAGAGACCCAGTACTTC
CASSPWRDSQETQYF
>.|TRBV28|TRBJ1-4|.
TGTGCCAGCAACGACGTAGGGGGGGAAAATGAAAAACTGTTTTTT
CASNDVGGENEKLFF
>.|TRBV30|TRBJ1-1|.
TGTGCCTGGAATGATGTTCCTACTAACACTGAAGCTTTCTTT
CAWNDVPTNTEAFF
>.|TRBV28|TRBJ2-1|.
TGTGCCAGCAGTTTTGGCGGCAGCTCCTACAATGAGCAGTTCTTC
CASSFGGSSYNEQFF
>.|TRBV5-6|TRBJ2-2|.
TGTGCCAGCAGCTCCGCTATAATCTCGGGGGAGCTGTTTTTT
CASSSAIISGELFF
>.|TRBV18|TRBJ1-6|few
TGTGCCAGCTCATCCGACAGGATCCAAGGAAGCAATAATTCACCCCTCCACTTT
CASSSDRIQGSNNSPLHF
>TRBD1|TRBV7-9|TRBJ1-3|.
TGTGCCAGCAGCTTAGGGACAGGGACCCACTCTGGAAACACCATATATTTT
CASSLGTGTHSGNTIYF
>TRBD1|TRBV5-1|TRBJ2-1|.
TGCGCCAGCAGCTCGGGACAGTTTTCCTACAATGAGCAGTTCTTC
CASSSGQFSYNEQFF
>TRBD1|TRBV28|TRBJ2-7|.
TGTGCCAGCAGGAACAGGGGGCGCTACGAGCAGTACTTC
CASRNRGRYEQYF
>.|TRBV7-9|TRBJ1-4|.
TGTGCCAGCAGCTTAGCGCAGGGGACAGAAAAACTGTTTTTT
CASSLAQGTEKLFF
>.|TRBV7-6|TRBJ1-5|.
TGTGCCAGCAGCTTAGCAGTAGGCAATCAGCCCCAGCATTTT
CASSLAVGNQPQHF
>TRBD1|TRBV6-5|TRBJ1-4|.
TGTGCCAGCAGTACTGGAGGGGGCTGGAATGAAAAACTGTTTTTT
CASSTGGGWNEKLFF
>.|TRBV6-4|TRBJ1-5|.
TGTGCCAGCAGCCCGGGACAATACCAGCCCCAGCATTTT
CASSPGQYQPQHF
>TRBD2|TRBV5-4|TRBJ2-6|.
TGTGCCAGCAGCTTGCGGCTAGCGGGGGGGCATGGGGCCAACGTCCTGACTTTC
CASSLRLAGGHGANVLTF
>.|TRBV27|TRBJ1-6|.
TGTGCCAGCAGTTTCCGGTCGGTAGGTCGGGATTCACCCCTCCACTTT
CASSFRSVGRDSPLHF
>TRBD2|TRBV4-1|TRBJ2-5|.
TGCGCCAGCAGCCCGACTAGCGGGGGGGCTAATCAAGAGACCCAGTACTTC
CASSPTSGGANQETQYF
>.|TRBV19|TRBJ2-3|.
TGTGCCAGTAGTATGACTAGCACAGATACGCAGTATTTT
CASSMTSTDTQYF
>.|TRBV7-3|TRBJ2-3|.
TGTGCCAGCAGCACCGACGGGTCGATCACAGATACGCAGTATTTT
CASSTDGSITDTQYF
>.|TRBV5-6|TRBJ1-5|.
TGTGCCAGCAGCTTGTGGGAGACTCGGCAGCCCCAGCATTTT
CASSLWETRQPQHF
>.|TRBV28|TRBJ1-5|.
TGTGCGGGGGGGAATCAGCCCCAGCATTTT
CAGGNQPQHF
>TRBD2|TRBV5-1|TRBJ2-5|.
TGCGCCAGCAGCTTGGACGGACTAGCGCCGGAGACCCAGTACTTC
CASSLDGLAPETQYF
>.|TRBV5-4|TRBJ1-6|.
TGTGCCAGCAGCTCGGACAGATCTAATTCACCCCTCCACTTT
CASSSDRSNSPLHF
>.|TRBV27|TRBJ1-1|.
TGTGCCAGCAGTTTATTCGGGGAGAACACTGAAGCTTTCTTT
CASSLFGENTEAFF
>TRBD1|TRBV6-5|TRBJ1-2|.
TGTGCCGCCAGGGGGTTTTTCTATGGCTACACCTTC
CAARGFFYGYTF
>.|TRBV7-2|TRBJ2-1|.
TGTGCCAGCAGCTTATTCCCAGAGGACAATGAGCAGTTCTTC
CASSLFPEDNEQFF
>TRBD1|TRBV5-5|TRBJ1-6|.
TGTGCCAGCAGCTTCAATACCGGGACAGATAATTCACCCCTCCACTTT
CASSFNTGTDNSPLHF
>.|TRBV6-5|TRBJ1-1|once
TGTGCCGTATCCCAGGGGTACGGAGCTTTCTTT
CAVSQGYGAFF
>TRBD1|TRBV27|TRBJ1-3|.
TGTGCCAGCAGCCCGACAGGGACCTCTGGAAACACCATATATTTT
CASSPTGTSGNTIYF
>.|TRBV6-5|TRBJ2-2|.
TGTGCCAGCAGTTATTCCCAGGGGTCCGGGGAGCTGTTTTTT
CASSYSQGSGELFF
>TRBD1|TRBV7-9|TRBJ2-1|.
TGTGCCAGCAGCAGAAGACAGGGTAGCTCCTACAATGAGCAGTTCTTC
CASSRRQGSSYNEQFF